Presented here are 7 T cell receptor beta chains from one specimen sequenced in a study of blood T cells in healthy people across ages. Then a second PCR, running about 6 to 12 cycles, was carried out with a sample-barcoded 5' primer and a J-beta primer mix. Via MiXCR, TCRdb re-called the 5' RACE reads, giving one row per CDR3 protein. The sample yields about 730,000 distinct CDR3 sequences, approximately 39% seen once. Sequences were obtained from blood. The source is a woman aged 55-75 years in good health.

V usage is TRBV14 and J usage is TRBJ1-5, with a tentative D call TRBD1 (6 bases). The CDR3 is 14 residues long. CDR1 is SGHDN, CDR2 FVKESK, per germline. The germline V and J ends were trimmed by 5 bases and 4 bases, with 12 bases remaining between them. Here the CDR3 reads CASSRGGRNQPQHF. CDR3 nucleotides: TGTGCCAGCAGCAGGGGGGGGAGGAATCAGCCCCAGCATTTT.

The chain couples TRBV4-3 to TRBJ1-5, with TRBD1 as a possible D gene (6 bases). This CDR3 has 15 amino acids. Germline lookup yields CDR1 LGHNA and CDR2 YSLEER. The V gene lost 0 bases and the J gene lost 7 bases, with 13 bases spanning the gap. CDR3 in DNA: TGCGCCAGCAGCCAAGATTACCAGGGGTGGCAGCCCCAGCATTTT. Translating it yields CASSQDYQGWQPQHF.

The rearrangement joins TRBV9 to TRBJ2-5, with unresolved D. Germline lookup yields CDR1 SGDLS and CDR2 YYNGEE. The V end lost 3 bases, the J end lost 4 bases, and 16 bases lay between the germline ends. CDR3 length: 15 residues. The CDR3 protein is CASSDMDGRAETQYF. Here the CDR3 DNA reads TGTGCCAGCAGCGACATGGACGGTCGGGCAGAGACCCAGTACTTC.

V is TRBV7-2 and J is TRBJ1-2, with no clear D. The CDR3 covers 14 residues. Between the trimmed V and J ends, which lost 5 bases and 8 bases, there was a span of 18 bases. CDR1 is SGHTA, CDR2 FQGNSA, per germline. CDR3 sequence (DNA): TGTGCCAGCAGCCCTGGTTCTACCCCCGGCGGCTACACCTTC. This encodes CASSPGSTPGGYTF.

The J gene is TRBJ1-4, the V gene TRBV6-6, with 9 bases matching TRBD1. Germline loops: CDR1 MNHNY, CDR2 SVGAGI (reference sequence). The J segment lost 4 bases and the V segment lost 5 bases, leaving 8 bases of the junction unmatched. The CDR3 runs 16 residues. CDR3 DNA sequence: TGTGCCAGCAGTCGTCCCGGGACAGGGAATAATGAAAAACTGTTTTTT. It is translated as CASSRPGTGNNEKLFF.

A remark on this clonotype: One junction end does not reproduce the germline sequence, and a read error may be involved. The V gene is TRBV29-1, the J gene TRBJ1-4; TRBD1 is a possible D gene (5 bases). The CDR3 totals 13 residues. CDR1 is SQVTM and CDR2 is ANQGSEA in the germline V gene. The CDR3 bases are TGCAGCGTTAACGGGGCAACTATTGAAAAACTGTTTTTT. The encoded protein is CSVNGATIEKLFF.

This clonotype was seen only a few times. V usage is TRBV6-4 and J usage is TRBJ1-4, with 7 bases identical to TRBD1. The ends lost 1 base at V and 3 bases at J; junction bases unmatched: 2. Per germline, CDR1 MRHNA and CDR2 SNTAGT. CDR3 length: 15 amino acids. The CDR3 DNA reads TGTGCCAGCAGTGACTTCGACAGGGCTAATGAAAAACTGTTTTTT. Translated, it gives CASSDFDRANEKLFF.